A selection of T cell receptor beta chains follows, all from one sample in a study of CD8 T cells in ankylosing spondylitis. From the 5' RACE reads, TCRdb called clonotypes with MiXCR, one entry per CDR3 protein. The sample carries around 770,000 distinct CDR3 sequences, around 20% recorded once. The sequenced material came from blood, either unsorted or a sorted T cell fraction (not recorded which). These receptors were taken from a male donor with ankylosing spondylitis. Each CDR3 is given with its conserved first and last residue. D genes are given only for firm matches. A clone size is listed for some rows: how often the clone was seen (once, few, many), or a class if it is expanded.

NA,NA,TRBJ1-1,TRBV2,14,CASSGFGLATEAFF,TGTGCCAGCTCCGGATTCGGACTGGCCACTGAAGCTTTCTTT
NA,many,TRBJ2-7,TRBV25-1,12,CASSEMGYEQYF,TGTGCCAGCAGTGAAATGGGGTACGAGCAGTACTTC
NA,NA,TRBJ2-3,TRBV5-1,17,CASMRTGGGISTDTQYF,TGCGCCAGCATGAGGACTGGAGGCGGGATTAGCACAGATACGCAGTATTTT
TRBD2,NA,TRBJ2-1,TRBV5-1,11,CASSGRDEQFF,TGCGCCAGCAGCGGGAGGGATGAGCAGTTCTTC
NA,NA,TRBJ1-2,TRBV30,14,CAWSGASPQEGYTF,TGTGCCTGGAGTGGCGCATCCCCACAAGAAGGCTACACCTTC
TRBD2,NA,TRBJ2-1,TRBV12-3/TRBV12-4,16,CASSLWAGGPRNEQFF,TGTGCCAGCAGTTTATGGGCGGGAGGGCCGCGAAATGAGCAGTTCTTC
TRBD2,few,TRBJ2-7,TRBV4-1,16,CASSQTLAGERYEQYF,TGCGCCAGCAGCCAAACCCTAGCGGGGGAGCGCTACGAGCAGTACTTC
NA,many,TRBJ2-5,TRBV29-1,11,CSVGGDETQYF,TGCAGCGTTGGTGGGGACGAGACCCAGTACTTC
NA,NA,TRBJ2-7,TRBV14,17,CASSQDGAGLRRSEQYF,TGTGCCAGCAGCCAAGACGGGGCGGGCCTGAGAAGGAGCGAGCAGTACTTC
TRBD1,NA,TRBJ1-2,TRBV12-3/TRBV12-4,13,CASRRTGVYGYTF,TGTGCCAGCAGGCGGACAGGCGTTTATGGCTACACCTTC
TRBD1,few,TRBJ2-7,TRBV29-1,12,CSVGDRTYEQYF,TGCAGCGTGGGGGACAGGACCTACGAGCAGTACTTC
NA,NA,TRBJ1-1,TRBV7-8,16,CASSLSFFRDDTEAFF,TGTGCCAGCAGCCTCTCGTTCTTTAGGGATGACACTGAAGCTTTCTTT
TRBD2,NA,TRBJ2-3,TRBV2,16,CASSELAGGGADTQYF,TGTGCCAGCAGTGAACTCGCGGGAGGTGGGGCAGATACGCAGTATTTT
NA,few,TRBJ1-3,TRBV3-1,13,CASSQEGVDTIYF,TGTGCCAGCAGCCAAGAGGGGGTCGACACCATATATTTT
NA,NA,TRBJ2-7,TRBV13,14,CASSFLERSWEQYF,TGTGCCAGCAGCTTTTTGGAAAGGTCGTGGGAGCAGTACTTC
NA,many,TRBJ1-1,TRBV4-2,15,CASSQVTGTGTEAFF,TGTGCCAGCAGCCAAGTCACAGGGACTGGCACTGAAGCTTTCTTT
NA,NA,TRBJ1-1,TRBV29-1,11,CSVFSGGEAFF,TGCAGCGTTTTTAGTGGGGGAGAAGCTTTCTTT
NA,many,TRBJ1-1,TRBV29-1,15,CSVNRASSLGTEAFF,TGCAGCGTCAACAGGGCCAGCAGCCTCGGCACTGAAGCTTTCTTT
NA,few,TRBJ2-7,TRBV24-1,13,CATSDSGGREQYF,TGTGCCACCAGTGATTCGGGGGGCAGAGAGCAGTACTTC
NA,few,TRBJ2-3,TRBV5-5,10,CASPPDTQYF,TGTGCCAGCCCCCCCGATACGCAGTATTTT
NA,NA,TRBJ2-5,TRBV7-9,14,CASSLGGPPETQYF,TGTGCCAGCAGCTTAGGTGGGCCTCCAGAGACCCAGTACTTC